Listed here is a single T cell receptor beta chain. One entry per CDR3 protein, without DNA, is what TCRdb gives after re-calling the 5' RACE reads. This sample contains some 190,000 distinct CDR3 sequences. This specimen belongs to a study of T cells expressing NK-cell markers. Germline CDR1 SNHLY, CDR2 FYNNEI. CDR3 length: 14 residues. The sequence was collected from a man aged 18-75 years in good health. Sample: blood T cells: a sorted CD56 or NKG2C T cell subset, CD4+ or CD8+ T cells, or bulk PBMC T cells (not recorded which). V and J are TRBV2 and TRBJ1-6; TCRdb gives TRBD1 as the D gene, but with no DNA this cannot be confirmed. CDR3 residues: CASREAGGNSPLHF. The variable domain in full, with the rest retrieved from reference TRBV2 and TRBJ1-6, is EPEVTQTPSHQVTQMGQEVILRCVPISNHLYFYWYRQILGQKVEFLVSFYNNEISEKSEIFDDQFSVERPDGSNFTLKIRSTKLEDSAMYFCASREAGGNSPLHFGNGTRLTVT.